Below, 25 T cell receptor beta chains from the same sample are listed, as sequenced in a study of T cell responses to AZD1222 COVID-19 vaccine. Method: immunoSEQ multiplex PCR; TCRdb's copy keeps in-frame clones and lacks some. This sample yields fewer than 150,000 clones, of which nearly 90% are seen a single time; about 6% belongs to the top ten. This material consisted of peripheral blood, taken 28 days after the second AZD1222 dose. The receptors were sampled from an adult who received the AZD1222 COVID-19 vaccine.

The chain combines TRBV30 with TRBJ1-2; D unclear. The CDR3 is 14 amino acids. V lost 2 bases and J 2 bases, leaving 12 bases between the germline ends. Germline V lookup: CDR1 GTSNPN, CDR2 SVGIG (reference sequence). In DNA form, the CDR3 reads TGTGCCTGGAGTACTACGCGGATCAACTATGGCTACACCTTC. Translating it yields CAWSTTRINYGYTF.

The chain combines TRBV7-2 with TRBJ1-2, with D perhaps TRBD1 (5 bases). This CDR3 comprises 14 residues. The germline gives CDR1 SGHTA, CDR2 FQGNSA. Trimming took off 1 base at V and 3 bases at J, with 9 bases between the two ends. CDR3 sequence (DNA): TGTGCCAGCAGCTTAGGGGACGCCGACTATGGCTACACCTTC. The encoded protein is CASSLGDADYGYTF.

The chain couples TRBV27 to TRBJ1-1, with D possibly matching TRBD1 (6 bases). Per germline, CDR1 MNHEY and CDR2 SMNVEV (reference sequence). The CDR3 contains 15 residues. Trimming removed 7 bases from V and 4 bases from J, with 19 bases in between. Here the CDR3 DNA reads TGTGCCAGCACCAGTTTGGCGGGGGCGGTCACTGAAGCTTTCTTT. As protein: CASTSLAGAVTEAFF.

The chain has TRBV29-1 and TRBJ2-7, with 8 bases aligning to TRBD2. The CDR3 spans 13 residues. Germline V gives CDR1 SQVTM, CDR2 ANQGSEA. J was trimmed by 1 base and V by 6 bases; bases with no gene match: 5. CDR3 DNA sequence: TGCAGCGTGGTAGCGGGACCATCCTACGAGCAGTACTTC. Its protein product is CSVVAGPSYEQYF.

The CDR3 nucleotides read TGTGCCACCGGTAAAAGCGCGTATGAGCAGTTCTTC. Its protein is CATGKSAYEQFF. This chain joins TRBV6-6 and TRBJ2-1; D is ambiguous. The CDR3 length is 12 residues. CDR1 and CDR2 (germline): MNHNY, SVGAGI (reference sequence). The V and J ends lost 10 bases and 8 bases respectively, with 15 bases between them.

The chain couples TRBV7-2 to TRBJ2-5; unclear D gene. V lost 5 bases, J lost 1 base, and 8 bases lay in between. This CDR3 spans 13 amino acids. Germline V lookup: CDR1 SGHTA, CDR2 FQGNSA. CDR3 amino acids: CASSLGRQETQYF. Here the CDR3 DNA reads TGTGCCAGCAGCCTTGGACGCCAAGAGACCCAGTACTTC.

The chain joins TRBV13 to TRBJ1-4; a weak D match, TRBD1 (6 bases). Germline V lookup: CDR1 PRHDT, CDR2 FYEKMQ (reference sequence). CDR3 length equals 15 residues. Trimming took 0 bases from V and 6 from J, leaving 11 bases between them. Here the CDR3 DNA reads TGTGCCAGCAGCTTAGGCCGGGACAATTATGAAAAACTGTTTTTT. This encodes CASSLGRDNYEKLFF.

This CDR3 is CASSFGADSNQPQHF. DNA for the CDR3: TGTGCCAGCAGCTTCGGCGCAGACAGCAATCAGCCCCAGCATTTT. V gene TRBV7-2 combines with J gene TRBJ1-5; D gene unclear. The germline CDR1 and CDR2 sequences are SGHTA and FQGNSA. Trimming stripped 3 bases from V and 1 base from J, with 10 bases between. The CDR3 consists of 15 residues.

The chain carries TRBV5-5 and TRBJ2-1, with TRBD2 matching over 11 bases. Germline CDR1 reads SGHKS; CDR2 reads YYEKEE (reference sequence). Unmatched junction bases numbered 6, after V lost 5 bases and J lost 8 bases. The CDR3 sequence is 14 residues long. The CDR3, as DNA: TGTGCCAGCAGGGTGACTAGCGGGAATGATGAGCAGTTCTTC. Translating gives CASRVTSGNDEQFF.

CDR3 in DNA: TGTGCCAGCAGTGACACCGCATATGGCTACACCTTC. Translated: CASSDTAYGYTF. V gene TRBV2 combines with J gene TRBJ1-2; D gene uncertain. The CDR3 has 12 amino acids. Trimming stripped 3 bases from V and 5 bases from J, with 7 bases between. CDR1 and CDR2 from the germline V gene are SNHLY and FYNNEI.

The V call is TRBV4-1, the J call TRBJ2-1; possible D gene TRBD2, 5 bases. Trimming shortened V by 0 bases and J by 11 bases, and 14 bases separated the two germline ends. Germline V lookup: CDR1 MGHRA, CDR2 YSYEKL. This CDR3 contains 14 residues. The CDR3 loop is CASSQETGKGKQFF. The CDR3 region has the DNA TGCGCCAGCAGCCAAGAGACCGGGAAGGGTAAGCAGTTCTTC.

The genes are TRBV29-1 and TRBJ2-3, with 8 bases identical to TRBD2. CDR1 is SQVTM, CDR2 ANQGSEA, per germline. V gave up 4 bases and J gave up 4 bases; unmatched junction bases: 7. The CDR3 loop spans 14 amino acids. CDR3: CSVGGSGVADTQYF. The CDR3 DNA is TGCAGCGTTGGCGGTAGCGGGGTAGCAGATACGCAGTATTTT.

The CDR3 reads CAISDFGGQGGDEQFF. The CDR3 DNA sequence: TGTGCCATCAGTGATTTTGGGGGACAGGGTGGTGATGAGCAGTTCTTC. The chain has TRBV10-3 and TRBJ2-1, with TRBD1 matching 9 bases. The CDR3 sequence is 16 residues long. V dropped 3 bases and J dropped 8; count of bases not matched to a gene: 11. Per germline, CDR1 ENHRY and CDR2 SYGVKD.

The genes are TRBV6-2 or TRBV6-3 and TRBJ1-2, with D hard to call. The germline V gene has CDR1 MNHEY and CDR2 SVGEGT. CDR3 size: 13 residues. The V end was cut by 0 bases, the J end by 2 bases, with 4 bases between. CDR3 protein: CASSYSGNYGYTF. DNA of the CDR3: TGTGCCAGCAGTTACTCAGGAAACTATGGCTACACCTTC.

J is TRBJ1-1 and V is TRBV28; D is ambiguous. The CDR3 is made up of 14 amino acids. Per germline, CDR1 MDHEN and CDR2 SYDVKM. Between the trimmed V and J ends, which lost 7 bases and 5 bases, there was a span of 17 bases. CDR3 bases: TGTGCCAGCATCTACGGACGGGGTTGGACTGAAGCTTTCTTT. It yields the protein CASIYGRGWTEAFF.

This chain's CDR3 is CASSLDSLYGYTF. The CDR3 DNA sequence: TGTGCCAGCAGCCTGGACAGCCTTTATGGCTACACCTTC. The gene calls are TRBV7-9 and TRBJ1-2; possibly TRBD1 for D (6 bases). CDR3 size: 13 residues. CDR1 is SEHNR and CDR2 is FQNEAQ in the germline V gene (reference sequence). The ends were cut back, 5 bases at V and 5 bases at J, with 12 bases in the middle.

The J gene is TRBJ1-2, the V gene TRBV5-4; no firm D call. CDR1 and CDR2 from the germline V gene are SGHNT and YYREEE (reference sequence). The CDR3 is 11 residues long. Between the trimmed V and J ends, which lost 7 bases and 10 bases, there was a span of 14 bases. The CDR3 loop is CASGWASDYTF. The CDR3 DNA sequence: TGTGCCAGCGGGTGGGCCTCCGACTACACCTTC. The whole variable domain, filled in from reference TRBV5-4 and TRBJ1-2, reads ETGVTQSPTHLIKTRGQQVTLRCSSQSGHNTVSWYQQALGQGPQFIFQYYREEENGRGNFPPRFSGLQFPNYSSELNVNALELDDSALYLCASGWASDYTFGSGTRLTVV.

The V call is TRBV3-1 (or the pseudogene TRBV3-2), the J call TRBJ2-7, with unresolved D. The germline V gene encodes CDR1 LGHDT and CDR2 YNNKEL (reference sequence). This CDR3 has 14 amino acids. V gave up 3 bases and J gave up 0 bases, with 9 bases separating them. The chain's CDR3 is CASSQPFSSYEQYF. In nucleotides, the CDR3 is TGTGCCAGCAGCCAGCCATTTAGCTCCTACGAGCAGTACTTC.

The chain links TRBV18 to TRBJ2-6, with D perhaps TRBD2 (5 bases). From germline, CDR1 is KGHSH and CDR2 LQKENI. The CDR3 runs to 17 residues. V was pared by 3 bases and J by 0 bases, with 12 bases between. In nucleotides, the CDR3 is TGTGCCAGCTCACCGGGAGTACTGAGCTCTGGGGCCAACGTCCTGACTTTC. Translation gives CASSPGVLSSGANVLTF. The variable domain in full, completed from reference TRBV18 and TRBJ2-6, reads NAGVMQNPRHLVRRRGQEARLRCSPMKGHSHVYWYRQLPEEGLKFMVYLQKENIIDESGMPKERFSAEFPKEGPSILRIQQVVRGDSAAYFCASSPGVLSSGANVLTFGAGSRLTVL.

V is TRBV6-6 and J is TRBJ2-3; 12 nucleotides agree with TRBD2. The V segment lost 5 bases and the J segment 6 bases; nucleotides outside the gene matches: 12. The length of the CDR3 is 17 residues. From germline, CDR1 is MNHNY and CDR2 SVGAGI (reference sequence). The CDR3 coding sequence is TGTGCCAGCAGTCGATCGGGACTAGCGGGCGGGGGTGATACGCAGTATTTT. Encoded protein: CASSRSGLAGGGDTQYF.

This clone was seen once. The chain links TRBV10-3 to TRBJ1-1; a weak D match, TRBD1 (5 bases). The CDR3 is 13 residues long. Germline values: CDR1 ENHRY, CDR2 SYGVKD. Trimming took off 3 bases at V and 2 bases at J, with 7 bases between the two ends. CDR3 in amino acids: CAISEWTNTEAFF. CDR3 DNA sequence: TGTGCCATCAGTGAATGGACAAACACTGAAGCTTTCTTT.

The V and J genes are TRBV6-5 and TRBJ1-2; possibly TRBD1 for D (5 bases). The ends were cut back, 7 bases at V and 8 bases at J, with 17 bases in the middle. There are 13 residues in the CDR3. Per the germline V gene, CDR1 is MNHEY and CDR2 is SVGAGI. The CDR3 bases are TGTGCCAGCACGGTACATGCCAGGGACGGCTACACCTTC. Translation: CASTVHARDGYTF.

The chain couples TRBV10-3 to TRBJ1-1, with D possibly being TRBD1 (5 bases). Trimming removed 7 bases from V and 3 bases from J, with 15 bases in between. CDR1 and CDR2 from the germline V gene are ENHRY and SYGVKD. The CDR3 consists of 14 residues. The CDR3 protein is CAITDGGSYTEAFF. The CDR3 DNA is TGTGCCATCACCGACGGGGGATCCTACACTGAAGCTTTCTTT.

CDR3 nucleotides: TGCGCCAGCAGCCAAGGGCTAGCGGGACTTGGGGGGAGGACAGATACGCAGTATTTT. This gives the protein CASSQGLAGLGGRTDTQYF. The chain is built from TRBV4-1 and TRBJ2-3, with 9 positions matching TRBD2. The CDR3 extends over 19 amino acids. Trimming at V came to 1 base and at J to 3 bases, leaving 14 bases not matched to a gene. CDR1 MGHRA and CDR2 YSYEKL come from the germline V gene.

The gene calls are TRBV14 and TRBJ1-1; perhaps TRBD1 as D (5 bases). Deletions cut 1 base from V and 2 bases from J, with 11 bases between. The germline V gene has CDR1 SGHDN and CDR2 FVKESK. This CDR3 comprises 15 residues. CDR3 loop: CASSQVGGGNTEAFF. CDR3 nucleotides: TGTGCCAGCAGCCAAGTCGGGGGGGGTAACACTGAAGCTTTCTTT. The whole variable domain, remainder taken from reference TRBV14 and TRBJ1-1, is EAGVTQFPSHSVIEKGQTVTLRCDPISGHDNLYWYRRVMGKEIKFLLHFVKESKQDESGMPNNRFLAERTGGTYSTLKVQPAELEDSGVYFCASSQVGGGNTEAFFGQGTRLTVV.